The clone carrying this T cell receptor (beta chain) was seen a handful of times. This specimen belongs to a study of T-cell reconstitution after alpha-beta-depleted transplantation in children. Preparing the TCRbeta library involved the use of unique molecular identifiers. TCRdb analysed the PCR reads with MiXCR anew, one entry per CDR3 protein. The sample has approximately 350,000 distinct CDR3 sequences; 13% are singletons. The germline gives CDR1 KGHSH, CDR2 LQKENI. The V end lost 3 bases, the J end lost 3 bases, and 14 bases lay between the germline ends. There are 15 residues in the CDR3. The TCR comes from a human donor who donated a stem cell graft to a child with Fanconi anemia. The chain couples TRBV18 to TRBJ1-1, with D tentatively TRBD1 (5 bases). The specimen comprised PBMCs, sampled from the stem cell graft. The CDR3 sequence is CASSPFTGGDTEAFF. The CDR3 coding sequence is TGTGCCAGCTCACCCTTTACCGGAGGGGACACTGAAGCTTTCTTT.